The 15 T cell receptor beta chains reported below all come from one sample, sequenced in a study of vaccination and CD4 T cells after COVID-19. No cognate antigen is known for these TCRs. Cultured CD4+ T cells had their DNA profiled by the Oncomine TCR Beta short-read assay. Using its own MiXCR run on the PCR reads, TCRdb lists one record per CDR3 protein. The sample yields 10,000 or so distinct CDR3 sequences, about 61% seen once. Treatment here: approximately 9-day PBMC culture with coronavirus spike peptide pools or control peptides (ViraFEST assay). Sequencing was performed on CD4+ T cells from blood, cultured in vitro. The receptor set was obtained from a human donor who had recovered from COVID-19.

The table lists this clonotype with a few counts. CDR3 in DNA: TGTGCCAGCAGTTTACACAGGGACCCCTATGGCTACACCTTC. Protein sequence: CASSLHRDPYGYTF. The chain links TRBV6-5 to TRBJ1-2; TRBD1 is a possible D gene (6 bases). V was pared by 4 bases and J by 4 bases, with 13 bases between. Germline lookup yields CDR1 MNHEY and CDR2 SVGAGI. This CDR3 has 14 residues.

This rearrangement joins TRBV6-5 to TRBJ1-1, with 7 bases aligning to TRBD1. Germline CDR1 reads MNHEY; CDR2 reads SVGAGI. Trimming at V came to 2 bases and at J to 4 bases, leaving 4 bases not matched to a gene. The CDR3 is 14 residues long. The CDR3 protein is CASSYGQVRTEAFF. CDR3 coding DNA: TGTGCCAGCAGTTACGGACAGGTGCGCACTGAAGCTTTCTTT.

The chain joins TRBV7-8 to TRBJ2-1, with 12 bases that match TRBD1. The trim removed 5 bases at V and 7 bases at J, leaving 9 bases unmatched. The CDR3 has 16 residues. Germline V CDR1 and CDR2: SGHVS, FQNEAQ. The CDR3 nucleotides read TGTGCCAGCAGCGCCAGTAGGGACAGGGGGCCAAATGAGCAGTTCTTC. This codes for CASSASRDRGPNEQFF. Looking up the rest from reference TRBV7-8 and TRBJ2-1 gives the full variable domain: GAGVSQSPRYKVAKRGQDVALRCDPISGHVSLFWYQQALGQGPEFLTYFQNEAQLDKSGLPSDRFFAERPEGSVSTLKIQRTQQEDSAVYLCASSASRDRGPNEQFFGPGTRLTVL.

This chain connects TRBV20-1 to TRBJ2-1; D not resolved. The CDR3 totals 13 residues. The germline CDR1 and CDR2 sequences are DFQATT and SNEGSKA (reference sequence). Trimming cost V 8 bases and J 0 bases, with 11 bases left between them. The CDR3 region has the DNA TGCAGTCCCAGAACAAGCTCCTACAATGAGCAGTTCTTC. Translated, it gives CSPRTSSYNEQFF.

This clonotype was detected only a few times. The V and J genes are TRBV6-1 and TRBJ1-5, with D hard to call. Germline V lookup: CDR1 MNHNS, CDR2 SASEGT. The CDR3 has 14 amino acids. The V end lost 3 bases, the J end lost 7 bases, and 13 bases lay between the germline ends. CDR3 in DNA: TGTGCCAGCAGTGAGTTAGGGTTTGGGCAGCCCCAGCATTTT. This sequence encodes CASSELGFGQPQHF.

J is TRBJ1-2 and V is TRBV20-1; 11 bases fit TRBD1. The V and J ends lost 6 bases and 8 bases, in that order; junction bases with no gene match: 8. Germline CDR1 is DFQATT and CDR2 is SNEGSKA (reference sequence). The CDR3 is 13 amino acids. The DNA for the CDR3 is TGCAGTGCGGAACTCCGGGACAGGGGGGGCTACACCTTC. Its protein is CSAELRDRGGYTF.

The chain combines TRBV18 with TRBJ2-7; D may be TRBD1 (6 bases). Trimming took 3 bases from V and 0 from J, leaving 9 bases between them. The CDR3 runs to 14 residues. The germline gives CDR1 KGHSH, CDR2 LQKENI. The CDR3, as DNA: TGTGCCAGCTCACCTGACAGGAGCTCCTACGAGCAGTACTTC. Translated: CASSPDRSSYEQYF.

This chain's CDR3 is CASSPGGEFETQYF. The CDR3 coding sequence is TGTGCCAGCAGCCCAGGAGGGGAGTTCGAGACCCAGTACTTC. The chain carries TRBV5-4 and TRBJ2-5; tentatively, D is TRBD2 (6 bases). V was pared by 4 bases and J by 5 bases, with 15 bases between. The germline V gene encodes CDR1 SGHNT and CDR2 YYREEE (reference sequence). CDR3 length: 14 residues.

V usage is TRBV6-5 and J usage is TRBJ1-5; D gene ambiguous. The CDR3 extends over 14 amino acids. With 2 bases removed from V and 5 bases from J, the gap between germline ends came to 10 bases. Germline V lookup: CDR1 MNHEY, CDR2 SVGAGI. This CDR3 reads CASSYLQADQPQHF. Written as DNA, the CDR3 is TGTGCCAGCAGTTACCTACAAGCTGATCAGCCCCAGCATTTT.

The rearrangement uses TRBV20-1 and TRBJ2-1; D call uncertain. V was clipped by 3 bases and J by 7 bases, with 10 bases between them. The germline gives CDR1 DFQATT, CDR2 SNEGSKA (reference sequence). The CDR3 runs to 12 residues. The CDR3 is CSARRQINEQFF. Here the CDR3 DNA reads TGCAGTGCTAGGCGGCAGATTAATGAGCAGTTCTTC.

In its sample, this clonotype was seen a few times. CDR3 residues: CASSIPGLGTDTQYF. The CDR3 DNA sequence: TGTGCCAGTAGTATCCCTGGGTTGGGCACAGATACGCAGTATTTT. This chain links TRBV19 with TRBJ2-3; D unresolved. The V gene lost 3 bases and the J gene lost 1 base, with 11 bases spanning the gap. The CDR3 spans 15 residues. Per germline, CDR1 LNHDA and CDR2 SQIVND (reference sequence).

The rearrangement links TRBV7-9 to TRBJ1-2; D is uncertain. Germline CDR1 reads SEHNR; CDR2 reads FQNEAQ (reference sequence). The V and J ends lost 2 bases and 2 bases respectively, with 9 bases between them. The CDR3 is 14 amino acids. The CDR3 region has the DNA TGTGCCAGCAGCTTATCGGCAGCAAACTATGGCTACACCTTC. Encoded protein: CASSLSAANYGYTF. The variable domain in full, with the rest retrieved from reference TRBV7-9 and TRBJ1-2, is DTGVSQNPRHKITKRGQNVTFRCDPISEHNRLYWYRQTLGQGPEFLTYFQNEAQLEKSRLLSDRFSAERPKGSFSTLEIQRTEQGDSAMYLCASSLSAANYGYTFGSGTRLTVV.

The V gene is TRBV20-1, the J gene TRBJ2-7; D not resolved. V was clipped by 6 bases and J by 4 bases, with 10 bases between them. The CDR3 spans 11 residues. Per germline, CDR1 DFQATT and CDR2 SNEGSKA (reference sequence). In DNA, the CDR3 is TGCAGTGCAGATACACATTACGAGCAGTACTTC. Protein product: CSADTHYEQYF.

This clonotype was counted only a few times. J is TRBJ1-4 and V is TRBV19, with a possible D match to TRBD1 (6 bases). CDR3 size: 13 residues. Trimming left V 5 bases short and J 6 bases short, with 10 bases between. The V gene's germline CDR1 is LNHDA and CDR2 SQIVND (reference sequence). The CDR3 here is CASSQGQHEKLFF. CDR3 DNA sequence: TGTGCCAGTAGTCAGGGACAACATGAAAAACTGTTTTTT.

V gene TRBV28 combines with J gene TRBJ1-5; D not resolved. Germline CDR1 MDHEN, CDR2 SYDVKM. The V end was cut by 1 base, the J end by 2 bases, with 3 bases between. The CDR3 is made up of 13 amino acids. The CDR3: CASSLYGNQPQHF. CDR3 nucleotide sequence: TGTGCCAGCAGTTTATACGGCAATCAGCCCCAGCATTTT.